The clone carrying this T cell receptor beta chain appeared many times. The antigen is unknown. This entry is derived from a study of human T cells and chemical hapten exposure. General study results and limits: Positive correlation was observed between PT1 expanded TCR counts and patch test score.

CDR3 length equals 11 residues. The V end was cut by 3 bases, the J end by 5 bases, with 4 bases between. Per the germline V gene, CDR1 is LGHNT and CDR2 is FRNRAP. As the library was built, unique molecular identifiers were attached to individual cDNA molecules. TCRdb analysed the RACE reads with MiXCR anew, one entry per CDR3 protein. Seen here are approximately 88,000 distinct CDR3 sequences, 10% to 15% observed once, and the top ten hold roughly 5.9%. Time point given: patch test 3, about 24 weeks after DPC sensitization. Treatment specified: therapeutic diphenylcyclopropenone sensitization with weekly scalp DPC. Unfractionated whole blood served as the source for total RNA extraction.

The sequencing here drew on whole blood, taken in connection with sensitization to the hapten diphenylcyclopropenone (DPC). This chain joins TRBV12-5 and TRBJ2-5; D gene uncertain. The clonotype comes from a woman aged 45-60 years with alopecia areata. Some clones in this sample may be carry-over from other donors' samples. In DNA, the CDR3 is TGTGCTAGTGGTTTCTTGGAGACCCAGTACTTC. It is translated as CASGFLETQYF.